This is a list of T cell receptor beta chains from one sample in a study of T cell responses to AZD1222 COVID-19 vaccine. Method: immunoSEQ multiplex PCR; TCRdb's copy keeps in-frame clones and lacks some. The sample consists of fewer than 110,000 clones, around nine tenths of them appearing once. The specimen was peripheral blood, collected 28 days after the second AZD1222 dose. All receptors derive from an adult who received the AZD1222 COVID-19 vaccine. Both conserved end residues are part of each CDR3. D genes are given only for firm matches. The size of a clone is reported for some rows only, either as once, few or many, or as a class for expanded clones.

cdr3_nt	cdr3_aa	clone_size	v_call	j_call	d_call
TGTGCCAGCAGTTTCGGACAGGTCTATGGCTACACCTTC	CASSFGQVYGYTF	.	TRBV6-5	TRBJ1-2	TRBD1
TGTGCCAGCAGCTTCAGCTTTGGGGAGCAGTACTTC	CASSFSFGEQYF	.	TRBV7-8	TRBJ2-7	.
TGTGCCATCAGTGAAGACGGTTACCAGCCCCAGCATTTT	CAISEDGYQPQHF	few	TRBV10-3	TRBJ1-5	.
TGTGCCAGCAGCTTAAACCGGGGAAGTGGTGGCTACACCTTC	CASSLNRGSGGYTF	.	TRBV11-2	TRBJ1-2	.
TGTGCCATCAGTGAGTCTCGAACGGGGGGCAATCAGCCCCAGCATTTT	CAISESRTGGNQPQHF	.	TRBV10-3	TRBJ1-5	.
TGCGCCAGCAGCGTCTGGGACTCCGACAAGCAGTACTTC	CASSVWDSDKQYF	.	TRBV5-1	TRBJ2-7	.
TGTGCCAGCAGCCCCTATCACCAACCCACAGATACGCAGTATTTT	CASSPYHQPTDTQYF	.	TRBV7-6	TRBJ2-3	.
TGTGCCAGCAGCCGAGGGGACGGCTCTGGAAACACCATATATTTT	CASSRGDGSGNTIYF	.	TRBV3-1/TRBV3-2	TRBJ1-3	.
TGTGCCAGCAGTGAAATCAGGGACTTCACAGATACGCAGTATTTT	CASSEIRDFTDTQYF	.	TRBV25-1	TRBJ2-3	.
TGTGCCAGCAGTTTATATAATTCACCCCTCCACTTT	CASSLYNSPLHF	.	TRBV27	TRBJ1-6	.
TGTGCCATCAGTGAGTCGATCCGGGTCTCTGGAAACACCATATATTTT	CAISESIRVSGNTIYF	.	TRBV10-3	TRBJ1-3	.
TGTGCCAGCAGTCTCTTGGGGGGGAGGTCCTACGAGCAGTACTTC	CASSLLGGRSYEQYF	.	TRBV5-4	TRBJ2-7	TRBD2
TGTGCCAGCAGCGCAAATCCGTCGAACACTGAAGCTTTCTTT	CASSANPSNTEAFF	.	TRBV7-9	TRBJ1-1	.
TGTGCCACCAGTGATTGGACTAGCGGGGGCACAGATACGCAGTATTTT	CATSDWTSGGTDTQYF	.	TRBV24-1	TRBJ2-3	TRBD2
TGTGCCAGCAGCTCAGGGCTTGGGGAGCTGTTTTTT	CASSSGLGELFF	.	TRBV11-2	TRBJ2-2	.
TGTGCCAGCAGAACCGGCAGCGGCTCTTCTGAAGCTTTCTTT	CASRTGSGSSEAFF	.	TRBV6-5	TRBJ1-1	.
TGTGCCAGCAGCTTAGGCTACAGCTCCTACGAGCAGTACTTC	CASSLGYSSYEQYF	.	TRBV11-2	TRBJ2-7	.
TGTGCCAGCATCCTACGGGGTCTAGCAGATGGCTACACCTTC	CASILRGLADGYTF	.	TRBV2	TRBJ1-2	.
TGTGCCAGCAGCTCTACCCAACGCTCTGAAGCTTTCTTT	CASSSTQRSEAFF	.	TRBV7-2	TRBJ1-1	.